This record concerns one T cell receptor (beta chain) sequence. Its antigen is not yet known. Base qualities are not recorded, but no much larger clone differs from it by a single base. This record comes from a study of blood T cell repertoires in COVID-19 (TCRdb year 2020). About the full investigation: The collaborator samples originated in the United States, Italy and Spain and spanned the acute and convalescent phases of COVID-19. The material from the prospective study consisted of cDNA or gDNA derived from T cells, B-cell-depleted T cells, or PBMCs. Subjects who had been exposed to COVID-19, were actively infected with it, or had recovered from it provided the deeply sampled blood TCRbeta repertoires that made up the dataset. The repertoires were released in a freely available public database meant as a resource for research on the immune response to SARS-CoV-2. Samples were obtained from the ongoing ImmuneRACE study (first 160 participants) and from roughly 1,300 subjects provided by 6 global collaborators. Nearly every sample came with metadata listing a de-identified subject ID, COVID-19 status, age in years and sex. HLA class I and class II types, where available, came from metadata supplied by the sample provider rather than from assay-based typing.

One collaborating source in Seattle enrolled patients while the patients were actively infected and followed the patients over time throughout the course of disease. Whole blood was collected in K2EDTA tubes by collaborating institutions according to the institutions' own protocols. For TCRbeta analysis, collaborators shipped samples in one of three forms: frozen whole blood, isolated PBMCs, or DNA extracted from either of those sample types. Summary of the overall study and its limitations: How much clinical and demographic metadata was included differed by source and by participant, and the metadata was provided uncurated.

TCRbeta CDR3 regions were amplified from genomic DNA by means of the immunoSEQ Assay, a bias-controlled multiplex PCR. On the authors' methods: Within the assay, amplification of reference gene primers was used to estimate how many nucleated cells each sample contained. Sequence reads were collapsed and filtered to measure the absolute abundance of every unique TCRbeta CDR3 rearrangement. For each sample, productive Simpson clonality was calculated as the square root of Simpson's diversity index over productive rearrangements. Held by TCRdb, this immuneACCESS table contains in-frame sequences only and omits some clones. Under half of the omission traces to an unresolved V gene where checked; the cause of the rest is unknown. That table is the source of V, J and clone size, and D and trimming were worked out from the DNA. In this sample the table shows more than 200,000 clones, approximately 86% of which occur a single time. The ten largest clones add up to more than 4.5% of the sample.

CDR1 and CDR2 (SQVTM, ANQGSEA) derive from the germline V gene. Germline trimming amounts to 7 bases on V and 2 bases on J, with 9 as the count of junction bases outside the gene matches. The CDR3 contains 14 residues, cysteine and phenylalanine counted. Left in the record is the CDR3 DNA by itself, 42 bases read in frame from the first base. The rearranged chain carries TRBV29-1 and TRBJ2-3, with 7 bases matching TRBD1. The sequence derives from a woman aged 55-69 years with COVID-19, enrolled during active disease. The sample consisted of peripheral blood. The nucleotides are TGCAGCGCCGCGCAGGGGGTGACCACAGATACGCAGTATTTT. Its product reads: CSAAQGVTTDTQYF.